This T cell receptor (beta chain) was sequenced for a study of T cell changes during pregnancy in multiple sclerosis. CDR1 and CDR2 from the germline V gene are ENHRY and SYGVKD. The CDR3 loop spans 15 amino acids. V was pared by 10 bases and J by 4 bases, with 13 bases of the junction left unmatched. Some clones are missing from TCRdb's copy, which holds only in-frame ones; the method was immunoSEQ multiplex PCR. The data contain 50,000 to 75,000 clones, 91% of them singletons. The TCR sequence derives from a female donor in good health, enrolled as a control in a pregnancy study. The source was peripheral blood, collected in the third trimester of pregnancy. The chain uses TRBV10-3 and TRBJ2-5; 9 bases are a match to TRBD2. The CDR3 here is CATEGKRGAGETQYF. The CDR3, as DNA: TGTGCCACCGAGGGGAAGCGGGGGGCCGGAGAGACCCAGTACTTC.